This TCR beta chain was obtained from a study of T cell responses to AZD1222 COVID-19 vaccine. Study outcomes and limitations: Regions 160-218 and 743-854 dominated among vaccine-associated CD4 TCRs spanning spike. A reported finding is that nearly half of spike-specific TCRs target unmutated variant regions. Baseline seropositivity characterized only a handful of AZD1222 recipients.

The CDR3 contains 14 residues. CDR1 and CDR2 from the germline V gene are MDHEN and SYDVKM. V was pared by 8 bases and J by 1 base, with 15 bases between. Clones were sequenced by immunoSEQ multiplex PCR, and TCRdb holds only the in-frame ones, with some missing. The sample comprises some 120,000 clones, about 90% of which are singletons, and over 15% rests with the top ten. As concerns this clone: The antigen is unknown.

The chain combines TRBV28 with TRBJ2-7; D uncertain. The source is an adult in good health. The specimen comprised peripheral blood, sampled on day 0 of MenACWY control vaccination. In nucleotides, the CDR3 is TGTGCCAGCTCAGGCCGGGTTGGGTCCTACGAGCAGTACTTC. It translates to CASSGRVGSYEQYF.